This section outlines one TCR beta chain sequence together with its context. Possible read error: a much larger clone is one base away. The sample belongs to a study of regulatory T cells in long-lasting Graves disease. From germline, CDR1 is LNHNV and CDR2 YYDKDF (reference sequence). Trimming pared 5 bases from V and 5 bases from J, leaving 24 bases between. The CDR3 is made up of 17 amino acids. The time point denotes: newly diagnosed GD, antithyroid drugs for less than 3 months. RNA extracted from PBMCs served as the sequencing template. Researchers made TCR beta libraries by using iRepertoire HTBI primers and running Arm-PCR on CDR3 regions. Via MiXCR, TCRdb re-called the multiplex PCR reads, giving one row per CDR3 protein. This table has about 400,000 distinct CDR3 sequences, under 20% appearing once. These data were also filed under a second study, of T cells in Graves' hyperthyroidism and ophthalmopathy. Per that paper: HTBI primers were employed in a first-round RT-PCR of the TCR CDR3.

The sequenced sample was peripheral blood mononuclear cells (PBMCs), obtained at new diagnosis, from a patient treated with antithyroid drugs. The chain recombines TRBV15 with TRBJ2-5, with D possibly TRBD2 on 6 matching bases. This receptor was identified in a woman aged 18-30 years with Graves disease. CDR3 in DNA: TGTGCCACCAGCGAATCGCTAGCAGGGATAGGGAGGGAGACCCAGTACTTC. Protein sequence: CATSESLAGIGRETQYF.